A single sample is the source of the 16 T cell receptor beta chains below, sequenced in a study of blood T cell repertoires in COVID-19 (dated by TCRdb to about 2020). Libraries were made using the immunoSEQ multiplex PCR assay. TCRdb stores this immuneACCESS table with in-frame sequences only. Part of the clones is absent; in the studies checked, under half of the shortfall reflects unresolved V genes, and no reason is known for the rest. This sample has fewer than 200,000 clones in its table, and 85% to 95% of those were observed once. Jointly, the top ten make up roughly 5% of the sample. Sequencing was carried out using peripheral blood. These receptors were obtained from a woman aged 45-60 years with acute or convalescent COVID-19.

This sequence joins TRBV20-1 and TRBJ1-4; D gene unclear. The germline CDR1 and CDR2 sequences are DFQATT and SNEGSKA (reference sequence). Trimming removed 6 bases at V and 8 bases at J, with 10 bases between. The CDR3 runs 11 residues. The DNA of the CDR3 is TGCAGTGCCCTTGCCGGGGAAAAACTGTTTTTT. The encoded protein is CSALAGEKLFF.

V usage is TRBV5-1 and J usage is TRBJ2-7; 7 nucleotides align to TRBD2. This CDR3 has 16 amino acids. J lost 7 bases, V lost 2 bases, and 15 bases had no gene match. CDR1 and CDR2 from the germline V gene are SGHRS and YFSETQ. The CDR3 sequence: CASSFSRDSAGREQYF. CDR3 sequence (DNA): TGCGCCAGCAGCTTCTCTAGGGACTCCGCCGGGAGGGAGCAGTACTTC.

This clone was counted once. V and J are TRBV3-1 (or the pseudogene TRBV3-2) and TRBJ2-7; weak D call: TRBD2 (5 bases). The CDR3 extends over 16 amino acids. V dropped 0 bases and J dropped 3 bases, with 15 bases sitting between them. Germline V lookup: CDR1 LGHDT, CDR2 YNNKEL (reference sequence). Here the CDR3 reads CASSQDRRPNFYEQYF. CDR3 sequence (DNA): TGTGCCAGCAGCCAAGATAGGAGGCCGAATTTCTACGAGCAGTACTTC.

The gene calls are TRBV7-9 and TRBJ2-7; D remains ambiguous. The CDR3 spans 14 residues. The ends were cut back, 1 base at V and 4 bases at J, with 11 bases in the middle. Germline assignment: CDR1 SEHNR and CDR2 FQNEAQ (reference sequence). CDR3 DNA sequence: TGTGCCAGCAGCTTAGGTTCGGAGATATACGAGCAGTACTTC. It encodes CASSLGSEIYEQYF.

This chain joins TRBV24-1 and TRBJ1-2, with 9 bases lining up with TRBD1. This CDR3 spans 15 amino acids. The J segment lost 6 bases and the V segment lost 7 bases, leaving 11 bases of the junction unmatched. The germline CDR1 and CDR2 sequences are KGHDR and SFDVKD. CDR3 residues: CATSAGQGRSDGYTF. For the CDR3, the DNA is TGTGCCACCAGCGCCGGACAGGGGCGGTCTGATGGCTACACCTTC.

This sequence joins TRBV11-2 and TRBJ1-4; no definite D call. The germline gives CDR1 SGHAT, CDR2 FQNNGV. V shed 5 bases and J shed 1 base, with 11 bases lying between them. The CDR3 spans 15 residues. In DNA form, the CDR3 reads TGTGCCAGCAGCCCCCAGGCCCTAACTAATGAAAAACTGTTTTTT. This translates into CASSPQALTNEKLFF. Based on the CDR3 plus reference TRBV11-2 and TRBJ1-4, the full variable domain is EAGVAQSPRYKIIEKRQSVAFWCNPISGHATLYWYQQILGQGPKLLIQFQNNGVVDDSQLPKDRFSAERLKGVDSTLKIQPAKLEDSAVYLCASSPQALTNEKLFFGSGTQLSVL.

The rearrangement links TRBV18 to TRBJ2-7; perhaps TRBD1 as D (6 bases). The V and J ends lost 2 bases and 6 bases respectively, with 14 bases between them. CDR1 and CDR2 (germline): KGHSH, LQKENI. The CDR3 loop spans 14 amino acids. The CDR3 region is CASSPLDSGPEQYF. The CDR3 DNA reads TGTGCCAGCTCACCATTGGACAGTGGACCCGAGCAGTACTTC.

The CDR3 is CSASPLAAEQYF. The CDR3 region has the DNA TGCAGTGCTAGTCCCCTAGCGGCCGAGCAGTACTTC. This chain links TRBV20-1 with TRBJ2-7, with 7 bases matching TRBD2. Germline CDR1 reads DFQATT; CDR2 reads SNEGSKA (reference sequence). This CDR3 region has 12 residues. The V segment lost 3 bases and the J segment 6 bases; nucleotides outside the gene matches: 5.

The chain carries TRBV28 and TRBJ2-2, with a weak D call TRBD2 (6 bases). This CDR3 region has 15 residues. The V end lost 4 bases, the J end lost 4 bases, and 13 bases lay between the germline ends. Germline CDR1 is MDHEN and CDR2 is SYDVKM. For the CDR3, the DNA is TGTGCCAGCAGTTCCTGGATGGAGGGCACCGGGGAGCTGTTTTTT. It translates to CASSSWMEGTGELFF.

The chain employs TRBV19 and TRBJ1-6, with TRBD1 matching over 10 bases. With 6 bases clipped from V and 7 bases from J, the junction kept 9 bases outside the gene matches. This CDR3 is built from 16 residues. Germline lookup yields CDR1 LNHDA and CDR2 SQIVND (reference sequence). The CDR3 protein is CASSQAGTGVNSPLHF. CDR3 bases: TGTGCCAGTAGCCAAGCCGGGACAGGGGTCAATTCACCCCTCCACTTT.

The chain joins TRBV4-1 to TRBJ1-6, with unresolved D. The CDR3 consists of 15 residues. Germline CDR1 MGHRA, CDR2 YSYEKL. Trimming removed 0 bases at V and 7 bases at J, with 10 bases between. The CDR3 nucleotides read TGCGCCAGCAGCCAAGATTCACAGTTCAATTCACCCCTCCACTTT. Protein sequence: CASSQDSQFNSPLHF.

This rearrangement joins TRBV6-1 to TRBJ1-6; D perhaps matches TRBD1 (5 bases). Looked up from germline, CDR1 is MNHNS and CDR2 is SASEGT. Trimming shortened V by 0 bases and J by 2 bases, and 14 bases separated the two germline ends. There are 18 residues in the CDR3. The CDR3 reads CASSEAPFPTAYNSPLHF. The CDR3 nucleotides read TGTGCCAGCAGTGAAGCGCCTTTCCCGACAGCCTATAATTCACCCCTCCACTTT.

J is TRBJ2-6 and V is TRBV24-1, with 9 positions matching TRBD2. The germline CDR1 and CDR2 sequences are KGHDR and SFDVKD. V was clipped by 9 bases and J by 1 base; unmatched bases: 9. The CDR3 is made up of 17 amino acids. The DNA for the CDR3 is TGTGCCACCGGTGGGCGGGAGGGGGAATCTGGGGCCAACGTCCTGACTTTC. This encodes CATGGREGESGANVLTF.

This clone is a singleton in its sample. V and J are TRBV30 and TRBJ1-1; TRBD1 agrees at 7 bases. The ends lost 0 bases at V and 0 bases at J; junction bases unmatched: 7. There are 16 residues in the CDR3. Germline values: CDR1 GTSNPN, CDR2 SVGIG (reference sequence). CDR3 nucleotides: TGTGCCTGGAGTGTGACAGGGTCTTTCATGAACACTGAAGCTTTCTTT. Translated: CAWSVTGSFMNTEAFF.

The chain carries TRBV7-2 and TRBJ1-4, with D hard to call. The CDR3 length is 16 residues. Trimming took off 3 bases at V and 4 bases at J, with 15 bases between the two ends. Per the germline V gene, CDR1 is SGHTA and CDR2 is FQGNSA. In DNA form, the CDR3 reads TGTGCCAGCAGCTTGATATCGAGCGGTAATAATGAAAAACTGTTTTTT. Its protein is CASSLISSGNNEKLFF.

This clone was detected only once. The chain recombines TRBV11-3 with TRBJ1-2, with 7 bases fitting TRBD1. This CDR3 is built from 16 residues. With 5 bases clipped from V and 6 bases from J, the junction kept 15 bases outside the gene matches. Per germline, CDR1 SGHNT and CDR2 YENEEA. The CDR3, as DNA: TGTGCCAGCAGCGCACAGAAGACCACAGGGGCCCATGGCTACACCTTC. Residues: CASSAQKTTGAHGYTF.